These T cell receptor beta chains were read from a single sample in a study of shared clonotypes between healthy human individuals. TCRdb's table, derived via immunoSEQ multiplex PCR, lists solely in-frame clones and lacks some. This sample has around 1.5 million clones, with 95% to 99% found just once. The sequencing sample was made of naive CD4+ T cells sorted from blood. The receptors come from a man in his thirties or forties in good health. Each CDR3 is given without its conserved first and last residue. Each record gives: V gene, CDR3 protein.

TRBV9,ASSVSGRVDEQY
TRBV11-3,ASSRDTETQY
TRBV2,ASSGPQRPTSYEQY
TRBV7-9,ASSLNRGGETQY
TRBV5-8,ASSSVRGQHGYT
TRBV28,ASNLNPPGGSEQY
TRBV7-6,ASSLAVTETQY
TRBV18,ASSKVQGLDEKLF
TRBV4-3,ASSLGQNYGYT
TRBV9,ASSVAGTAYSYEQY
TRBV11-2,ASSYPGTVLYEQY
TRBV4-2,ASSWSLAGSYEQY
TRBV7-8,ASSSPTGPGEKLF
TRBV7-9,ASTDRANTEAF
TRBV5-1,ASSYLSGAGAYEQY
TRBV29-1,SVEVVSYEQY
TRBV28,ATQLELPYEQY
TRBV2,ASSESWLQPQH
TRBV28,ASSPGQAPSYEQY
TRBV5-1,ASGTGYAPGRSLGYT
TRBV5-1,ASSPGTGGLEKLF
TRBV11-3,ASSLERLGSSAGELF
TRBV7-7,ASSLQREVYNEQF
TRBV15,ATSITGPSGNTIY
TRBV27,ASSRRLASSIQETQY
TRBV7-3,ASGYSGSNNEQF
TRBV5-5,ASSYLQGHEQY
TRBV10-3,AISPGGGLTEKLF
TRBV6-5,ASSYGAGRSYEQY
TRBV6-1,ASSENWGYNEQF
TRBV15,ATGTGPNTEAF
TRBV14,ASSQRTGSTDTQY
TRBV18,ASSPNAVSGELF
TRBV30,AWSVASNQPQH
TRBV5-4,ASSSNENRVREQF
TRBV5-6,ASSPGLDSSGELF
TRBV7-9,ASSPKAPTNLYEQY
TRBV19,ASSQTGYYEQY
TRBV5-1,ASSLGTGTYKPYEQY
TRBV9,ASTAGSNTEAF
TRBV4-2,ASSQDRTSEADTQY
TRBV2,ASSERPGGL
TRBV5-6,ASSLFKETQY
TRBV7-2,ASSHSVQGYEQY
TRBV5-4,ASSLAGGIYGYT
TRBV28,ASSLQGYEQY
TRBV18,ASSPFTGLAYEQY
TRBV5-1,ASSWGLTTDTQY
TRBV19,ASIGVRGSSGNTIY
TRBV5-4,ASSLDSASTDTQY
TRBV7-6,ASSHYRGKETQY
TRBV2,ASSERRAEQY
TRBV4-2,ASSQERRTGGGYGYT
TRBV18,ASSPPPAYNQPQH
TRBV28,ASSPSGGSTEAF
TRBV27,ASSFSWANVLT
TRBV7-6,ASSSRSGANEQY
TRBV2,ASSRDRAYEQY
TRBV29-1,SVVRSLGSEAF
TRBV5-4,ASSLVAGAPDTQY